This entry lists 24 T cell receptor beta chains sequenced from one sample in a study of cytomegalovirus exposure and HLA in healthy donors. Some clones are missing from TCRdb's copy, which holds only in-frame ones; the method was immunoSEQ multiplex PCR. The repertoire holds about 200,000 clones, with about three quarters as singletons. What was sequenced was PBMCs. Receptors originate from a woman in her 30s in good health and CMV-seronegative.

CDR3 in amino acids: CASSLGGARTASYEQYF. The CDR3 DNA is TGTGCCAGCAGCTTAGGTGGGGCCAGGACAGCCTCCTACGAGCAGTACTTC. V is TRBV11-3 and J is TRBJ2-7; possible D gene TRBD1, 6 bases. Germline V gene data show CDR1 as SGHNT and CDR2 as YENEEA. The V and J ends lost 1 base and 0 bases respectively, with 16 bases between them. The CDR3 spans 17 residues.

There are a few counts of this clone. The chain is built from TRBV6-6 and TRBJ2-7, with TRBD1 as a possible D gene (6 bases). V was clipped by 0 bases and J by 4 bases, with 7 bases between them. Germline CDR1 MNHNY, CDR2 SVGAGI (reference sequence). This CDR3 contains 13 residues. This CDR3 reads CASSYSDRYEQYF. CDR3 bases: TGTGCCAGCAGTTACTCGGACAGATACGAGCAGTACTTC.

The DNA of the CDR3 is TGTGCCACCCGAACCTACAGGGATGAAGCTTTCTTT. Protein sequence: CATRTYRDEAFF. The genes are TRBV28 and TRBJ1-1, with D maybe TRBD1 (6 bases). CDR1 MDHEN and CDR2 SYDVKM come from the germline V gene. Deletions cut 10 bases from V and 7 bases from J, with 16 bases between. The CDR3 has 12 residues.

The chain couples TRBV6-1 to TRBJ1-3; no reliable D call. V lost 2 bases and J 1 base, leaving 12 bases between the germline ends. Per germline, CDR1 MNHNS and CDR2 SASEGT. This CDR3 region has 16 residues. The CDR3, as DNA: TGTGCCAGCAGTGAATTGGGCAGTCGATCTGGAAACACCATATATTTT. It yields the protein CASSELGSRSGNTIYF.

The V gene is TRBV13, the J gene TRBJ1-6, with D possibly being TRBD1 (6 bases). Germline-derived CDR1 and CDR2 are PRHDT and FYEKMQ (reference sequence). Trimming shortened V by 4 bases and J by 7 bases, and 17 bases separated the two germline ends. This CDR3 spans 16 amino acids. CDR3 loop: CASSSIEGEGNSPLHF. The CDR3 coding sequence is TGTGCCAGCAGCTCTATCGAGGGGGAGGGGAATTCACCCCTCCACTTT.

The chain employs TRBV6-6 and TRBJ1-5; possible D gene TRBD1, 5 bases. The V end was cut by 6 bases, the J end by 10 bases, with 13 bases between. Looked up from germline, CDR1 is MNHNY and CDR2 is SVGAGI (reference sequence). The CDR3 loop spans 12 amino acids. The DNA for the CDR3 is TGTGCCAGCAGATCTACAGGTCTACCCCAGCATTTT. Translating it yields CASRSTGLPQHF.

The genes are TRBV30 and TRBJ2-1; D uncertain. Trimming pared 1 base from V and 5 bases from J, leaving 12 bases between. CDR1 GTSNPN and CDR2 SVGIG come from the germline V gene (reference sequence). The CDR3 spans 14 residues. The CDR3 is CAWSAQLWHNEQFF. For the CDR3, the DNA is TGTGCCTGGAGTGCCCAATTGTGGCACAATGAGCAGTTCTTC. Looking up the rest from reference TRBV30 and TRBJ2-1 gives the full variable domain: SQTIHQWPATLVQPVGSPLSLECTVEGTSNPNLYWYRQAAGRGLQLLFYSVGIGQISSEVPQNLSASRPQDRQFILSSKKLLLSDSGFYLCAWSAQLWHNEQFFGPGTRLTVL.

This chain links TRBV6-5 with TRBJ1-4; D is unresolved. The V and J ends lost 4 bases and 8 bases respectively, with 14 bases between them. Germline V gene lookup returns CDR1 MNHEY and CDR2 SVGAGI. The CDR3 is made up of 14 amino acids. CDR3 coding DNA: TGTGCCAGCAGTTCCCCGGCACAGAACGAAAAACTGTTTTTT. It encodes CASSSPAQNEKLFF.

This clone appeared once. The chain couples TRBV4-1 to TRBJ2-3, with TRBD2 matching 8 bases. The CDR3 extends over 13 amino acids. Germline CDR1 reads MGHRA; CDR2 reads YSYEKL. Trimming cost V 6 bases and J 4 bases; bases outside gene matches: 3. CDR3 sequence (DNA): TGCGCCAGCAGTATAGCGGGGCCAGATACGCAGTATTTT. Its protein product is CASSIAGPDTQYF.

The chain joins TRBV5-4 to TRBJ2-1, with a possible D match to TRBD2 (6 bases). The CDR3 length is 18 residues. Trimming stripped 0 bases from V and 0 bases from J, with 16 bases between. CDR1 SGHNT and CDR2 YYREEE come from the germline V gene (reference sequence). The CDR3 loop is CASSLVAGTFSSYNEQFF. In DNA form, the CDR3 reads TGTGCCAGCAGCTTGGTGGCGGGGACGTTTAGCTCCTACAATGAGCAGTTCTTC.

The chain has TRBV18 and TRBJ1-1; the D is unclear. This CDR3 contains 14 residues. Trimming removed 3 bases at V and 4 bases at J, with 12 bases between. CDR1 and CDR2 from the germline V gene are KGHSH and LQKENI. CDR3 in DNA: TGTGCCAGCTCACCTTACAGCCTGGGCACTGAAGCTTTCTTT. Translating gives CASSPYSLGTEAFF.

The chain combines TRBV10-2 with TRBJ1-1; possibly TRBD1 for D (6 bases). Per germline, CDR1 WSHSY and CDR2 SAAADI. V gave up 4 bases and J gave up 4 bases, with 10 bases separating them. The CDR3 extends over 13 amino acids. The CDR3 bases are TGCGCCAGCAGTGCCCGACAGGCCACTGAAGCTTTCTTT. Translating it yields CASSARQATEAFF.

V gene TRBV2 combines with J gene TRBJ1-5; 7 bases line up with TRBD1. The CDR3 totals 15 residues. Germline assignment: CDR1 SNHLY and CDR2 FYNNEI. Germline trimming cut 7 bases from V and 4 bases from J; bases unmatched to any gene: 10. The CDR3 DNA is TGTGCCAGCAACCTTAACCCGGGACAGAATCAGCCCCAGCATTTT. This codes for CASNLNPGQNQPQHF.

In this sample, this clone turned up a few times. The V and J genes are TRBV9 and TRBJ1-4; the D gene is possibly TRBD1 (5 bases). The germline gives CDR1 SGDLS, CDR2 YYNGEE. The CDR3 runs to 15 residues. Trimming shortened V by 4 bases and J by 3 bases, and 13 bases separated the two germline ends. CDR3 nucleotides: TGTGCCAGCAGCACAGGATCACTTTCTAATGAAAAACTGTTTTTT. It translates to CASSTGSLSNEKLFF.

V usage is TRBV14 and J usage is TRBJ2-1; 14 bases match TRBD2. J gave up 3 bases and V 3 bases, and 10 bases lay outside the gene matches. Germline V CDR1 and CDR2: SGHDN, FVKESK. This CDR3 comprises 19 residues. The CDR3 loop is CASSHKPGLAGVFYNEQFF. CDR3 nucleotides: TGTGCCAGCAGCCACAAACCGGGACTAGCGGGAGTTTTCTACAATGAGCAGTTCTTC.

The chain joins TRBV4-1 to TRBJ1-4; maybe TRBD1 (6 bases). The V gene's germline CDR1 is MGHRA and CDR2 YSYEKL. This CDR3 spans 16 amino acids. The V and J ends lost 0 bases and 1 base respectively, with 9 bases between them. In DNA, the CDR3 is TGCGCCAGCAGCCAAGAGGGGGCGCGAACTAATGAAAAACTGTTTTTT. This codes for CASSQEGARTNEKLFF.

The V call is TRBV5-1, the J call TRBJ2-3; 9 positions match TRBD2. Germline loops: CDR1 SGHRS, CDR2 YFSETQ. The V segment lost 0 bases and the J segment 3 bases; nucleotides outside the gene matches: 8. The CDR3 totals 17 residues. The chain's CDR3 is CASSLAYRGGGTDTQYF. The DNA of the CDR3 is TGCGCCAGCAGCTTGGCCTACCGCGGGGGGGGGACAGATACGCAGTATTTT.

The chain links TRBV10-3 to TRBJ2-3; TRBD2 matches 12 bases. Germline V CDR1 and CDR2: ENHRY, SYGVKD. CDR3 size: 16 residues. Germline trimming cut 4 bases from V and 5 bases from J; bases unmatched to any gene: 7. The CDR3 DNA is TGTGCCATCAGTGGGACCCCTAGCGGGGGGGGAGATACGCAGTATTTT. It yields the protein CAISGTPSGGGDTQYF.

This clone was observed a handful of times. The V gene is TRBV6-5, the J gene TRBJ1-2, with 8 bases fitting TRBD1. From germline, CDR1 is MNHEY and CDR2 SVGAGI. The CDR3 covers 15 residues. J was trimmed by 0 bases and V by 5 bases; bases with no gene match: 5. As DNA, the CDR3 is TGTGCCAGCAGTGGACCGGGACAGGCTAACTATGGCTACACCTTC. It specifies CASSGPGQANYGYTF.

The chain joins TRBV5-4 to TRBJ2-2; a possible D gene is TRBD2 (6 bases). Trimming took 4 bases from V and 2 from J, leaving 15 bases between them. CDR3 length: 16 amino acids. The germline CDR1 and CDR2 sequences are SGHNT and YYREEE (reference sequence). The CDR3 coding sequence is TGTGCCAGCAGCCCCACCTCCGGGAGAAACACCGGGGAGCTGTTTTTT. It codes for CASSPTSGRNTGELFF.

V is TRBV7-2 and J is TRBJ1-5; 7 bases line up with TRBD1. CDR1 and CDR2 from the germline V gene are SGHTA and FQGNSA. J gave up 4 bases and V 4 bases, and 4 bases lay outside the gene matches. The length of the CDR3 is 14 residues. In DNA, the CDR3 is TGTGCCAGCAGCTCCTACAGGGGAAATCAGCCCCAGCATTTT. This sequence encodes CASSSYRGNQPQHF.

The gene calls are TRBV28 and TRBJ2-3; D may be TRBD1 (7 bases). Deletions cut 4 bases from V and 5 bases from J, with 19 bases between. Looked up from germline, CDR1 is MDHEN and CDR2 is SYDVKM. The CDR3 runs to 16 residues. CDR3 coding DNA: TGTGCCAGCAGTTCCCCAGGAGGGGGACAGTTAGATACGCAGTATTTT. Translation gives CASSSPGGGQLDTQYF. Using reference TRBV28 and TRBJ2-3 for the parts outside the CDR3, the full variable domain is DVKVTQSSRYLVKRTGEKVFLECVQDMDHENMFWYRQDPGLGLRLIYFSYDVKMKEKGDIPEGYSVSREKKERFSLILESASTNQTSMYLCASSSPGGGQLDTQYFGPGTRLTVL.

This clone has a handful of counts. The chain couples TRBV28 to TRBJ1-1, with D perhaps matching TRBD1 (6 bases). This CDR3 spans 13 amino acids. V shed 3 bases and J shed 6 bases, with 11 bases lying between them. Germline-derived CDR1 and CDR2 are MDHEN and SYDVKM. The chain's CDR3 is CASSLRGRAEAFF. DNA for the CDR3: TGTGCCAGCAGTTTGAGGGGGAGGGCTGAAGCTTTCTTT.

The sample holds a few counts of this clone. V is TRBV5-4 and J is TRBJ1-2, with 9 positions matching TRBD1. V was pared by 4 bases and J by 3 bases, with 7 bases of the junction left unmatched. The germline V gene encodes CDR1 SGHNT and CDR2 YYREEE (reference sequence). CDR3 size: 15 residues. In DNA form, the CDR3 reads TGTGCCAGCAGCGGCCGGGACAGGGTTGACTATGGCTACACCTTC. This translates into CASSGRDRVDYGYTF.